The 21 T cell receptor beta chains reported below all come from one sample, sequenced in a study of Ad26.COV2.S vaccination and SARS-CoV-2 variants. This table comes from immunoSEQ multiplex PCR, and its TCRdb copy is limited to in-frame clones, with some not included. The table shows about 420,000 clones, with 88% occurring only once. As to treatment: 15 to 20 received Ad26.COV2.S at low or high dose, single or two shots; roughly five received placebo; per-sample allocation not given. Vaccine and placebo recipients were sampled on day 63 after the first injection. The sequencing here drew on peripheral blood, taken in a trial of Ad26.COV2.S vaccine versus placebo. These receptors originate from a person aged 18 to 59 who received the Ad26.COV2.S COVID-19 vaccine or a placebo.

CDR3 loop: CASTSGADRYYNSPLHF. Written as DNA, the CDR3 is TGTGCCAGCACCTCAGGAGCCGATCGTTACTATAATTCACCCCTCCACTTT. The V call is TRBV5-5, the J call TRBJ1-6; D gene unclear. CDR1 is SGHKS and CDR2 is YYEKEE in the germline V gene (reference sequence). With 6 bases removed from V and 3 bases from J, the gap between germline ends came to 19 bases. This CDR3 is 17 amino acids long.

The rearrangement uses TRBV9 and TRBJ1-2; D might be TRBD1 (5 bases). The V gene lost 5 bases and the J gene lost 1 base, with 27 bases spanning the gap. Germline values: CDR1 SGDLS, CDR2 YYNGEE. The CDR3 totals 19 residues. CDR3 DNA sequence: TGTGCCAGCAGTGGGGGGTCGGCAGGAGCCTCCTTTATTAACTATGGCTACACCTTC. Translation gives CASSGGSAGASFINYGYTF.

This clone appeared a few times. The CDR3 DNA is TGCGCCAGCATGTTTGGGGGGCCCGGCACCGGGGAGCTGTTTTTT. This translates into CASMFGGPGTGELFF. The chain has TRBV5-1 and TRBJ2-2; D may be TRBD1 or TRBD2 (6 bases each). CDR1 is SGHRS and CDR2 is YFSETQ in the germline V gene. V gave up 6 bases and J gave up 4 bases, with 16 bases separating them. The CDR3 covers 15 residues. The full variable domain, with the rest looked up from reference TRBV5-1 and TRBJ2-2, is KAGVTQTPRYLIKTRGQQVTLSCSPISGHRSVSWYQQTPGQGLQFLFEYFSETQRNKGNFPGRFSGRQFSNSRSEMNVSTLELGDSALYLCASMFGGPGTGELFFGEGSRLTVL.

The chain carries TRBV24-1 and TRBJ2-1, with TRBD1 matching 8 bases. This CDR3 is 16 amino acids long. The V segment lost 5 bases and the J segment 4 bases; nucleotides outside the gene matches: 9. CDR1 and CDR2 from the germline V gene are KGHDR and SFDVKD. CDR3 bases: TGTGCCACCAGTGCTCCCGGGACAGGCCGATACAATGAGCAGTTCTTC. Its translation is CATSAPGTGRYNEQFF.

A note on this clone: Other DNA sequences in the sample encode the same CDR3. This chain uses TRBV15 with TRBJ1-5; unclear D gene. The CDR3 length is 13 residues. The V gene's germline CDR1 is LNHNV and CDR2 YYDKDF (reference sequence). V gave up 5 bases and J gave up 4 bases, with 9 bases separating them. This CDR3 reads CATSRDRNQPQHF. CDR3 sequence (DNA): TGTGCCACCAGCCGCGATAGAAATCAGCCCCAGCATTTT.

The sample holds one count of this clone. The rearrangement links TRBV30 to TRBJ1-2; D possibly corresponds to TRBD1 (5 bases). The CDR3 spans 15 residues. Trimming removed 3 bases from V and 2 bases from J, with 16 bases in between. Looked up from germline, CDR1 is GTSNPN and CDR2 is SVGIG (reference sequence). The CDR3 region has the DNA TGTGCCTGGAGCGCTACTCGACAGAACAACTATGGCTACACCTTC. It yields the protein CAWSATRQNNYGYTF.

V and J are TRBV7-9 and TRBJ2-7, with D perhaps TRBD1 (6 bases). This CDR3 is 13 amino acids long. With 7 bases removed from V and 0 bases from J, the gap between germline ends came to 10 bases. Germline V gene lookup returns CDR1 SEHNR and CDR2 FQNEAQ (reference sequence). The CDR3 sequence: CASTRDNSYEQYF. CDR3 DNA sequence: TGTGCCAGCACCCGGGACAACTCCTACGAGCAGTACTTC.

With respect to this clone: The sample holds other DNA sequences that translate to the same CDR3. The chain joins TRBV6-1 to TRBJ1-4; D is uncertain. The germline V gene has CDR1 MNHNS and CDR2 SASEGT. The CDR3 covers 12 residues. The V gene lost 2 bases and the J gene lost 5 bases, with 3 bases spanning the gap. CDR3 bases: TGTGCCAGCAGTGAAAGGAATGAAAAACTGTTTTTT. It translates to CASSERNEKLFF.

The rearrangement uses TRBV6-2 or TRBV6-3 and TRBJ2-4, with D perhaps TRBD2 (5 bases). CDR1 MNHEY and CDR2 SVGEGT come from the germline V gene. With 2 bases removed from V and 0 bases from J, the gap between germline ends came to 8 bases. The CDR3 spans 15 residues. The CDR3 is CASSYGGLAKNIQYF. The CDR3 DNA reads TGTGCCAGCAGTTACGGCGGGCTAGCCAAAAACATTCAGTACTTC.

The V gene is TRBV7-6, the J gene TRBJ1-1, with unresolved D. Germline lookup yields CDR1 SGHVS and CDR2 FNYEAQ. Trimming removed 1 base from V and 4 bases from J, with 13 bases in between. The CDR3 loop spans 15 amino acids. CDR3 DNA sequence: TGTGCCAGCAGCTTAGAAAACACACCGGGCACTGAAGCTTTCTTT. This encodes CASSLENTPGTEAFF.

The genes are TRBV4-2 and TRBJ2-2; 8 bases are a match to TRBD2. The germline V gene encodes CDR1 LGHNA and CDR2 YNFKEQ. This CDR3 has 16 residues. The V segment lost 2 bases and the J segment 1 base; nucleotides outside the gene matches: 3. CDR3 sequence reads: CASSQSGTRNTGELFF. The CDR3 nucleotides read TGTGCCAGCAGCCAATCCGGGACTAGGAACACCGGGGAGCTGTTTTTT.

The chain is built from TRBV7-6 and TRBJ1-1, with no clear D. V lost 4 bases, J lost 1 base, and 16 bases lay in between. The CDR3 runs to 16 residues. The V gene's germline CDR1 is SGHVS and CDR2 FNYEAQ. DNA of the CDR3: TGTGCCAGCAGCTCCAGAGGTTCGGGTTCGAACACTGAAGCTTTCTTT. Its translation is CASSSRGSGSNTEAFF.

V gene TRBV11-2 combines with J gene TRBJ2-7, with D tentatively TRBD1 (6 bases). Trimming took off 0 bases at V and 4 bases at J, with 13 bases between the two ends. The CDR3 has 15 amino acids. Germline lookup yields CDR1 SGHAT and CDR2 FQNNGV. CDR3 nucleotide sequence: TGTGCCAGCAGCTTAGATGGGGGCGCTAGGTACGAGCAGTACTTC. Translation gives CASSLDGGARYEQYF.

The chain is built from TRBV10-2 and TRBJ2-3; D uncertain. The CDR3 loop spans 14 amino acids. CDR1 and CDR2 (germline): WSHSY, SAAADI. Between the trimmed V and J ends, which lost 4 bases and 3 bases, there was a span of 11 bases. The CDR3 DNA follows: TGCGCCAGCAGTGTCCAGCTTGGGACAGATACGCAGTATTTT. Protein: CASSVQLGTDTQYF.

In nucleotides, the CDR3 is TGTGCCAGCAGCTCCACAGGGGTTGAGGGAGATACGCAGTATTTT. Its protein is CASSSTGVEGDTQYF. This rearrangement joins TRBV5-6 to TRBJ2-3, with 7 bases identical to TRBD1. Per germline, CDR1 SGHDT and CDR2 YYEEEE. The J segment lost 5 bases and the V segment lost 3 bases, leaving 9 bases of the junction unmatched. The CDR3 length is 15 residues.

The J gene is TRBJ2-7, the V gene TRBV12-5, with D uncertain. This CDR3 contains 17 residues. V lost 0 bases to trimming and J lost 3 bases, with 18 bases between them. Germline CDR1 is LGHNT and CDR2 is FRNRAP. The CDR3 spells CASGLVPLPGPRYEQYF. CDR3 in DNA: TGTGCTAGTGGTTTGGTCCCCCTCCCGGGTCCCCGCTACGAGCAGTACTTC.

The J gene is TRBJ2-1, the V gene TRBV4-3; D is ambiguous. The germline gives CDR1 LGHNA, CDR2 YSLEER. V lost 2 bases to trimming and J lost 4 bases, with 12 bases between them. CDR3 length equals 15 residues. Here the CDR3 reads CASSQWAVQYNEQFF. The DNA of the CDR3 is TGCGCCAGCAGCCAATGGGCAGTGCAGTACAATGAGCAGTTCTTC.

CDR3 bases: TGTGCCACCAGCAGAGTCGGGCAGCCGGTGGGGACTGAAGCTTTCTTT. As protein: CATSRVGQPVGTEAFF. This chain uses TRBV15 with TRBJ1-1; D ambiguous. There are 16 residues in the CDR3. Deletions cut 1 base from V and 5 bases from J, with 17 bases between. Germline V gene lookup returns CDR1 LNHNV and CDR2 YYDKDF (reference sequence).

This clone was recorded only once. J is TRBJ2-3 and V is TRBV7-2; 9 bases are a match to TRBD1. Looked up from germline, CDR1 is SGHTA and CDR2 is FQGNSA. The CDR3 sequence is 18 residues long. Losses at the gene ends were 5 bases for V and 4 bases for J; bases not matched to a gene: 16. The CDR3 region is CASSPFINGQGRADTQYF. The CDR3 DNA follows: TGTGCCAGCAGCCCTTTCATAAACGGACAGGGGAGGGCAGATACGCAGTATTTT.

CDR3 protein: CASSLDQAGKVYF. The DNA for the CDR3 is TGTGCCAGCAGCTTAGATCAGGCAGGGAAGGTGTATTTT. The chain is built from TRBV11-3 and TRBJ2-3; tentatively, D is TRBD1 (5 bases). There are 13 residues in the CDR3. V was shortened by 0 bases and J by 14 bases, with 15 bases between the two germline ends. CDR1 is SGHNT, CDR2 YENEEA, per germline.

The rearrangement uses TRBV28 and TRBJ2-7, with 11 bases aligning to TRBD1. CDR1 and CDR2 (germline): MDHEN, SYDVKM. CDR3 length: 14 amino acids. V lost 4 bases and J lost 6; bases outside the gene matches: 5. The DNA of the CDR3 is TGTGCCAGCAGTTCCGGACAGGGGGCTAGCGAGCAGTACTTC. Translation gives CASSSGQGASEQYF.